The next 30 T cell receptor beta chains were all read from a single sample in a study of blood T cell repertoires in COVID-19. TCRdb's copy holds only in-frame clones and misses some; the assay was immunoSEQ multiplex PCR. The top ten clones hold 9.7% of a sample with tens of thousands of clones, around 80% of them seen once. The sample was peripheral blood. The receptors originated from a human donor in a cohort sampled during active COVID-19.

This clone was picked up a small number of times. V and J are TRBV6-2 or TRBV6-3 and TRBJ1-1; D is unclear. Trimming took off 5 bases at V and 0 bases at J, with 10 bases between the two ends. This CDR3 region has 14 residues. Per germline, CDR1 MNHEY and CDR2 SVGEGT. CDR3 sequence: CASSQRRMNTEAFF. DNA of the CDR3: TGTGCCAGCAGTCAAAGGAGGATGAACACTGAAGCTTTCTTT.

The J gene is TRBJ2-2, the V gene TRBV5-4; the match to TRBD2 covers 8 bases. Germline trimming cut 2 bases from V and 0 bases from J; bases unmatched to any gene: 6. Germline assignment: CDR1 SGHNT and CDR2 YYREEE (reference sequence). CDR3 length: 17 amino acids. CDR3 loop: CASSLVISGTNTGELFF. The CDR3 nucleotides are TGTGCCAGCAGCTTAGTAATTAGCGGGACGAACACCGGGGAGCTGTTTTTT.

The CDR3 protein is CASSLSQGMETQYF. As DNA, the CDR3 is TGTGCCAGCAGCTTATCCCAGGGGATGGAGACCCAGTACTTC. The V gene is TRBV7-9, the J gene TRBJ2-5, with D maybe TRBD1 (6 bases). Germline V gene lookup returns CDR1 SEHNR and CDR2 FQNEAQ (reference sequence). The CDR3 contains 14 residues. V was pared by 2 bases and J by 5 bases, with 12 bases between.

The chain joins TRBV6-5 to TRBJ1-4; unclear D gene. CDR1 and CDR2 from the germline V gene are MNHEY and SVGAGI. CDR3 size: 16 residues. The germline V and J ends were trimmed by 2 bases and 6 bases, with 16 bases remaining between them. The CDR3 spells CASSYGTINRHEKLFF. CDR3 in DNA: TGTGCCAGCAGTTACGGCACTATTAATAGACATGAAAAACTGTTTTTT.

The chain uses TRBV28 and TRBJ2-7; TRBD1 might be the D (5 bases). The CDR3 sequence is 11 residues long. In germline, CDR1 is MDHEN, CDR2 SYDVKM. Trimming took 8 bases from V and 3 from J, leaving 8 bases between them. CDR3 region: CASRQSYEQYF. CDR3 nucleotides: TGTGCCAGCCGACAGAGCTACGAGCAGTACTTC.

The CDR3 region is CASTSGTGGSYGYTF. The CDR3 DNA sequence: TGTGCCAGCACCTCCGGGACAGGGGGCAGCTATGGCTACACCTTC. The rearrangement links TRBV27 to TRBJ1-2; 12 nucleotides align to TRBD1. Losses at the gene ends were 7 bases for V and 4 bases for J; bases not matched to a gene: 7. This CDR3 comprises 15 residues. Germline V gene data show CDR1 as MNHEY and CDR2 as SMNVEV (reference sequence).

The V gene is TRBV7-2, the J gene TRBJ2-5, with 9 bases fitting TRBD1. The CDR3 has 13 amino acids. The germline V gene encodes CDR1 SGHTA and CDR2 FQGNSA. The V segment lost 5 bases and the J segment 7 bases; nucleotides outside the gene matches: 5. The CDR3 nucleotides are TGTGCCAGCAGCCTCCGACAGGGGGGGACCCAGTACTTC. Translation: CASSLRQGGTQYF.

This clone was picked up one time. V and J are TRBV7-2 and TRBJ2-5; possible D gene TRBD1, 6 bases. CDR1 is SGHTA, CDR2 FQGNSA, per germline. This CDR3 is 14 amino acids long. V lost 5 bases and J lost 1, with 11 bases in between. For the CDR3, the DNA is TGTGCCAGCAGCCTTCAGGGGTCCCAAGAGACCCAGTACTTC. Its translation: CASSLQGSQETQYF.

The V and J genes are TRBV5-6 and TRBJ1-2, with D uncertain. The CDR3 is 14 residues long. V was shortened by 5 bases and J by 4 bases, with 15 bases between the two germline ends. Germline values: CDR1 SGHDT, CDR2 YYEEEE. CDR3 protein: CASRLPRESYGYTF. DNA for the CDR3: TGTGCCAGCAGACTCCCCCGGGAGTCCTATGGCTACACCTTC. The variable domain in full, completed from reference TRBV5-6 and TRBJ1-2, reads DAGVTQSPTHLIKTRGQQVTLRCSPKSGHDTVSWYQQALGQGPQFIFQYYEEEERQRGNFPDRFSGHQFPNYSSELNVNALLLGDSALYLCASRLPRESYGYTFGSGTRLTVV.

The chain joins TRBV13 to TRBJ2-1; a weak D match, TRBD2 (6 bases). V was shortened by 1 base and J by 0 bases, with 13 bases between the two germline ends. This CDR3 contains 17 residues. Germline CDR1 reads PRHDT; CDR2 reads FYEKMQ (reference sequence). DNA of the CDR3: TGTGCCAGCAGCTTAGAAGGGAGGAAGAGCTCCTACAATGAGCAGTTCTTC. It translates to CASSLEGRKSSYNEQFF.

The V gene is TRBV7-8, the J gene TRBJ1-5; 10 bases map to TRBD1. The ends lost 5 bases at V and 6 bases at J; junction bases unmatched: 7. CDR1 is SGHVS, CDR2 FQNEAQ, per germline. This CDR3 has 15 residues. CDR3 sequence: CASSKGTGVGQPQHF. CDR3 DNA sequence: TGTGCCAGCAGCAAAGGGACAGGGGTAGGTCAGCCCCAGCATTTT.

The chain combines TRBV20-1 with TRBJ1-6; D gene unclear. V was clipped by 3 bases and J by 7 bases, with 13 bases between them. Germline V gene sequence: CDR1 DFQATT, CDR2 SNEGSKA (reference sequence). The CDR3 contains 14 residues. The CDR3 DNA sequence: TGCAGTGCTAGTTTACGCCGCGGGAATTCACCCCTCCACTTT. This codes for CSASLRRGNSPLHF.

The CDR3 DNA reads as TGTGCCAGCTCACCTAGAAAGTCCCACCCGAGTAATGAGCAGTTCTTC. Translation: CASSPRKSHPSNEQFF. The chain recombines TRBV18 with TRBJ2-1; D not certain. Germline CDR1 and CDR2: KGHSH and LQKENI. V gave up 3 bases and J gave up 7 bases, with 19 bases separating them. The CDR3 spans 16 residues.

This clone was recorded once. The chain joins TRBV7-2 to TRBJ2-2; D not resolved. Germline lookup yields CDR1 SGHTA and CDR2 FQGNSA. The CDR3 spans 16 residues. Trimming took off 5 bases at V and 5 bases at J, with 18 bases between the two ends. DNA for the CDR3: TGTGCCAGCAGCCACCCGAGAGGAGAAATGACCGGGGAGCTGTTTTTT. Translated: CASSHPRGEMTGELFF.

This chain links TRBV29-1 with TRBJ2-4, with 10 bases that match TRBD2. V shed 6 bases and J 3 bases; nucleotides not matched to a gene: 5. This CDR3 contains 14 residues. CDR1 is SQVTM and CDR2 is ANQGSEA in the germline V gene. CDR3 region: CSVWTSGNKNIQYF. The DNA for the CDR3 is TGCAGCGTATGGACTAGCGGTAACAAAAACATTCAGTACTTC.

The V gene is TRBV2, the J gene TRBJ1-2; 8 nucleotides agree with TRBD1. V lost 6 bases and J lost 6; bases outside the gene matches: 9. The CDR3 totals 14 residues. CDR1 and CDR2 from the germline V gene are SNHLY and FYNNEI. The CDR3 sequence: CASSDRGSSHGYTF. The CDR3 nucleotides read TGTGCCAGCAGCGACAGGGGAAGTTCGCATGGCTACACCTTC.

The chain recombines TRBV24-1 with TRBJ2-1, with 8 bases identical to TRBD2. V was clipped by 5 bases and J by 7 bases; unmatched bases: 6. Germline V gene sequence: CDR1 KGHDR, CDR2 SFDVKD. The length of the CDR3 is 14 residues. In nucleotides, the CDR3 is TGTGCCACCAGTGGCAGCGGGGGCAAGAATGAGCAGTTCTTC. Its translation is CATSGSGGKNEQFF.

The chain has TRBV11-2 and TRBJ2-2, with 8 positions matching TRBD2. CDR1 and CDR2 (germline): SGHAT, FQNNGV. The CDR3 consists of 15 residues. J gave up 1 base and V 5 bases, and 3 bases lay outside the gene matches. CDR3 residues: CASSSLAGNTGELFF. CDR3 sequence (DNA): TGTGCCAGCAGCAGTCTAGCGGGGAACACCGGGGAGCTGTTTTTT.

As concerns this clone: Distinct nucleotide sequences in the sample also encode this CDR3. The V and J genes are TRBV6-5 and TRBJ2-6; 7 positions agree with TRBD1. The CDR3 loop spans 15 amino acids. Germline-derived CDR1 and CDR2 are MNHEY and SVGAGI. Written as DNA, the CDR3 is TGTGCTTCACGGACAGGAGGCTCTGGGGCCAACGTCCTGACTTTC. It encodes CASRTGGSGANVLTF.

The V gene is TRBV27, the J gene TRBJ1-2; D may be TRBD1 (6 bases). The CDR3 consists of 14 residues. Germline CDR1 reads MNHEY; CDR2 reads SMNVEV (reference sequence). V dropped 0 bases and J dropped 9 bases, with 14 bases sitting between them. The CDR3 is CASSLSQQGTSYTF. The DNA for the CDR3 is TGTGCCAGCAGTTTATCCCAACAGGGAACCAGCTACACCTTC.

The chain has TRBV28 and TRBJ2-7; 7 bases match TRBD1. Germline loops: CDR1 MDHEN, CDR2 SYDVKM. The V gene end was trimmed by 4 bases and the J gene end by 2 bases; junction bases not matched to a gene: 11. There are 16 residues in the CDR3. The CDR3: CASSSTGAPLTYEQYF. The CDR3 nucleotides read TGTGCCAGCAGTTCCACAGGGGCACCACTTACCTACGAGCAGTACTTC.

This chain connects TRBV4-3 to TRBJ2-4; D ambiguous. The CDR3 loop spans 16 amino acids. V was trimmed by 0 bases and J by 0 bases, leaving 9 bases between them. Germline CDR1 and CDR2: LGHNA and YSLEER. In nucleotides, the CDR3 is TGCGCCAGCAGCCAAGAAGCACAGTTAGCCAAAAACATTCAGTACTTC. The encoded protein is CASSQEAQLAKNIQYF.

V gene TRBV28 combines with J gene TRBJ1-1; 7 bases fit TRBD1. The CDR3 contains 15 residues. J lost 1 base, V lost 5 bases, and 7 bases had no gene match. Germline V lookup: CDR1 MDHEN, CDR2 SYDVKM. CDR3 loop: CASSPSTGSNTEAFF. CDR3 DNA: TGTGCCAGCAGTCCCTCGACAGGGTCGAACACTGAAGCTTTCTTT.

This clone appeared a few times. J is TRBJ1-5 and V is TRBV6-2 or TRBV6-3, with 11 bases aligning to TRBD1. CDR1 is MNHEY, CDR2 SVGEGT, per germline. This CDR3 region has 15 residues. J lost 7 bases, V lost 5 bases, and 7 bases had no gene match. DNA of the CDR3: TGTGCCAGCAGTACCCGGACAGGGGGCTTGCAGCCCCAGCATTTT. Amino acid sequence: CASSTRTGGLQPQHF.

This clone was picked up a small number of times. This chain uses TRBV5-1 with TRBJ1-1, with D hard to call. Germline V gene lookup returns CDR1 SGHRS and CDR2 YFSETQ. The V gene lost 0 bases and the J gene lost 0 bases, with 15 bases spanning the gap. CDR3 length: 17 amino acids. CDR3 sequence: CASSLASGDDVNTEAFF. The DNA for the CDR3 is TGCGCCAGCAGCTTGGCCAGCGGTGACGATGTGAACACTGAAGCTTTCTTT.

This sequence joins TRBV4-3 and TRBJ2-3; TRBD1 might be the D (6 bases). The CDR3 is made up of 16 amino acids. The V and J ends lost 0 bases and 5 bases respectively, with 15 bases between them. Germline V lookup: CDR1 LGHNA, CDR2 YSLEER. DNA for the CDR3: TGCGCCAGCAGCCAAGAGTTATACAGGGAAGGAGATACGCAGTATTTT. Its translation is CASSQELYREGDTQYF.

The rearrangement joins TRBV7-9 to TRBJ2-3; D is perhaps TRBD1 (6 bases). The V gene's germline CDR1 is SEHNR and CDR2 FQNEAQ (reference sequence). The CDR3 is made up of 15 amino acids. Trimming removed 7 bases from V and 2 bases from J, with 16 bases in between. The CDR3 loop reads CASTSGQIHTDTQYF. As DNA, the CDR3 is TGTGCCAGCACGTCCGGACAGATCCACACAGATACGCAGTATTTT. Complete variable domain (other parts from reference TRBV7-9 and TRBJ2-3): DTGVSQNPRHKITKRGQNVTFRCDPISEHNRLYWYRQTLGQGPEFLTYFQNEAQLEKSRLLSDRFSAERPKGSFSTLEIQRTEQGDSAMYLCASTSGQIHTDTQYFGPGTRLTVL.

The chain carries TRBV6-4 and TRBJ1-2; D is undetermined. Per germline, CDR1 MRHNA and CDR2 SNTAGT. V gave up 6 bases and J gave up 7 bases, with 18 bases separating them. CDR3 length: 14 amino acids. The DNA of the CDR3 is TGTGCCAGCAGAGTAGCTCCTGAGGTGGGTGGCTACACCTTC. It translates to CASRVAPEVGGYTF.

The rearrangement uses TRBV29-1 and TRBJ1-2; TRBD1 agrees at 7 bases. V was pared by 3 bases and J by 1 base, with 8 bases of the junction left unmatched. Germline CDR1 SQVTM, CDR2 ANQGSEA. This CDR3 is built from 15 residues. CDR3 sequence reads: CSVENRDRHNYGYTF. The CDR3 DNA is TGCAGCGTTGAGAACCGGGACAGACATAACTATGGCTACACCTTC.

The chain's CDR3 is CASSEGLAGTDTQYF. The CDR3 coding sequence is TGTGCCAGCAGTGAAGGTCTAGCGGGAACAGATACGCAGTATTTT. The V and J genes are TRBV6-4 and TRBJ2-3; 9 positions agree with TRBD2. V shed 3 bases and J 3 bases; nucleotides not matched to a gene: 4. Germline V gene data show CDR1 as MRHNA and CDR2 as SNTAGT. The CDR3 is 15 residues long.